This T cell receptor (beta chain) originates from a study of cytomegalovirus exposure and HLA in healthy donors. Broader study findings: Per published reports, the classifier diagnosed cytomegalovirus status with high specificity and sensitivity. In vitro work confirmed that a few CMV-associated chains recognize CMV antigens. Analysis performed later found 15,000 or so TCR beta sequences associated with HLA alleles at 0.05 false discovery rate.

The PCR employed 60 Vbeta primers together with 13 Jbeta primers. TCRdb's copy holds only in-frame clones and misses some; the assay was immunoSEQ multiplex PCR. The sample includes about 67,000 clones, 70% to 90% seen only once; the top ten take just under 3%. J lost 4 bases, V lost 5 bases, and 7 bases had no gene match. This CDR3 has 14 residues. The germline gives CDR1 SGHTA, CDR2 FQGNSA. About this clone itself: Its antigen is unidentified.

Sequencing input: PBMCs. This chain joins TRBV7-2 and TRBJ2-7; 8 bases are shared with TRBD1. This sequence originates from a woman aged 25-40 years in good health and CMV-seronegative. DNA for the CDR3: TGTGCCAGCAGCAAGGACAGGGACCATTACGAGCAGTACTTC. Its protein is CASSKDRDHYEQYF.